The 11 T cell receptor beta chains listed next were all sequenced from one sample in a study of CD8+ T cells in alopecia areata. Extracted from the samples, RNA was reverse transcribed into cDNA to serve as the sequencing template. Data came from immunoSEQ multiplex PCR; TCRdb stores just in-frame clones and leaves some out. The sample gives more than 150,000 clones, around 60% of which show up once; 14% to 15% is in the top ten. The specimen comprised CD4+ T cells sorted from blood, sampled at week 0. Source of these receptors: a human donor with alopecia areata.

Worth noting for this clone: Other DNA sequences in the sample encode the same CDR3. This chain links TRBV7-2 with TRBJ1-2; 10 nucleotides agree with TRBD1. The ends lost 5 bases at V and 7 bases at J; junction bases unmatched: 7. Looked up from germline, CDR1 is SGHTA and CDR2 is FQGNSA. The CDR3 is made up of 14 amino acids. CDR3 DNA sequence: TGTGCCAGCAGCCCTGACAGGGGGCAAGGTGGCTACACCTTC. It specifies CASSPDRGQGGYTF.

This chain connects TRBV5-1 to TRBJ2-5; weak D call: TRBD2 (6 bases). Trimming shortened V by 9 bases and J by 2 bases, and 17 bases separated the two germline ends. The CDR3 runs to 14 residues. Germline-derived CDR1 and CDR2 are SGHRS and YFSETQ. The CDR3 DNA reads TGCGCCACTACCTCCGGGACTCCTCAAGAGACCCAGTACTTC. Translated: CATTSGTPQETQYF.

This chain connects TRBV27 to TRBJ2-7, with TRBD1 matching over 8 bases. V gave up 5 bases and J gave up 4 bases; unmatched junction bases: 13. Germline V gives CDR1 MNHEY, CDR2 SMNVEV (reference sequence). The CDR3 loop spans 16 amino acids. The CDR3 nucleotides are TGTGCCAGCAGTCCCAGGACAGGGATCCTATTATACGAGCAGTACTTC. This translates into CASSPRTGILLYEQYF.

The chain employs TRBV6-4 and TRBJ1-2; D ambiguous. CDR1 and CDR2 (germline): MRHNA, SNTAGT. The CDR3 is made up of 14 amino acids. V lost 2 bases, J lost 7 bases, and 14 bases lay in between. The CDR3 nucleotides are TGTGCCAGCAGTGACGGCCCTGGCAGAGGTGGCTACACCTTC. It yields the protein CASSDGPGRGGYTF.

The chain employs TRBV9 and TRBJ2-2, with D perhaps TRBD1 (6 bases). Trimming removed 1 base at V and 6 bases at J, with 10 bases between. The CDR3 covers 14 residues. The germline gives CDR1 SGDLS, CDR2 YYNGEE. Here the CDR3 DNA reads TGTGCCAGCAGCGTAAGGGGGACGGCCGGGGAGCTGTTTTTT. Amino acids: CASSVRGTAGELFF. The full variable domain, completed using reference TRBV9 and TRBJ2-2, is DSGVTQTPKHLITATGQRVTLRCSPRSGDLSVYWYQQSLDQGLQFLIQYYNGEERAKGNILERFSAQQFPDLHSELNLSSLELGDSALYFCASSVRGTAGELFFGEGSRLTVL.

This chain uses TRBV30 with TRBJ2-5, with a tentative D call TRBD2 (6 bases). Trimming removed 5 bases from V and 2 bases from J, with 9 bases in between. CDR3 length: 12 amino acids. Looked up from germline, CDR1 is GTSNPN and CDR2 is SVGIG (reference sequence). In nucleotides, the CDR3 is TGTGCCTGGGATGCGGGACAAGAGACCCAGTACTTC. Residues: CAWDAGQETQYF.

In its sample, this clone was seen a few times. This chain uses TRBV27 with TRBJ2-3; D gene unclear. The CDR3 totals 14 residues. From germline, CDR1 is MNHEY and CDR2 SMNVEV (reference sequence). V dropped 4 bases and J dropped 3 bases, with 11 bases sitting between them. Here the CDR3 reads CASSSQPRTDTQYF. The CDR3 DNA sequence: TGTGCCAGCAGTTCTCAACCGCGGACAGATACGCAGTATTTT.

The chain carries TRBV29-1 and TRBJ1-3, with 11 bases fitting TRBD1. The CDR3 totals 16 residues. CDR1 SQVTM and CDR2 ANQGSEA come from the germline V gene. V trimming: 3 bases; J trimming: 1 base; junction bases outside the gene matches: 5. The CDR3 here is CSVDAGTGGSGNTIYF. The DNA of the CDR3 is TGCAGCGTTGATGCCGGGACAGGGGGTTCTGGAAACACCATATATTTT.

This sequence joins TRBV4-1 and TRBJ1-1; a possible D gene is TRBD1 (6 bases). Per the germline V gene, CDR1 is MGHRA and CDR2 is YSYEKL. The V end lost 4 bases, the J end lost 2 bases, and 11 bases lay between the germline ends. The CDR3 is made up of 14 amino acids. DNA for the CDR3: TGCGCCAGCAGCCGCGGACAGATTAACACTGAAGCTTTCTTT. The encoded protein is CASSRGQINTEAFF.

V usage is TRBV29-1 and J usage is TRBJ2-3; the D is unclear. CDR3 length: 12 amino acids. The germline gives CDR1 SQVTM, CDR2 ANQGSEA. Trimming removed 7 bases at V and 5 bases at J, with 13 bases between. The CDR3 DNA follows: TGCAGCGCGGGTTTGGGTCTAGATACGCAGTATTTT. Translation: CSAGLGLDTQYF.

This rearrangement joins TRBV6-5 to TRBJ2-1; 10 bases map to TRBD2. Looked up from germline, CDR1 is MNHEY and CDR2 is SVGAGI. The trim removed 5 bases at V and 5 bases at J, leaving 3 bases unmatched. The CDR3 is 14 amino acids. The CDR3 region has the DNA TGTGCCAGCAGTCTCCTAGCGGGGGACAATGAGCAGTTCTTC. This sequence encodes CASSLLAGDNEQFF.